Described below is a single T cell receptor (beta chain) sequence and its context. Other nucleotide sequences in the sample specify the same CDR3. The CDR3 runs to 13 residues. CDR1 and CDR2 from the germline V gene are KGHSH and LQKENI. Trimming left V 6 bases short and J 0 bases short, with 8 bases between. CD45RA+ naive and CD45RA-negative memory subsets were separated from CD4+ cells. This record comes from a study of shared clonotypes between healthy human individuals. Measured with immunoSEQ multiplex PCR; TCRdb has only the in-frame clones, and not every one. The sample has a few million clones, roughly 95% seen once; the top ten hold roughly 0.13%.

Sequencing was performed on naive CD4+ T cells sorted from blood. Sample subset: CD45RA+ positively selected. The sequence was collected from a man between 18 and 35 years old in good health. The chain uses TRBV18 and TRBJ1-1; tentatively, D is TRBD1 (6 bases). CDR3 coding DNA: TGTGCCAGCTCGCAGGGGATGAACACTGAAGCTTTCTTT. The encoded protein is CASSQGMNTEAFF.